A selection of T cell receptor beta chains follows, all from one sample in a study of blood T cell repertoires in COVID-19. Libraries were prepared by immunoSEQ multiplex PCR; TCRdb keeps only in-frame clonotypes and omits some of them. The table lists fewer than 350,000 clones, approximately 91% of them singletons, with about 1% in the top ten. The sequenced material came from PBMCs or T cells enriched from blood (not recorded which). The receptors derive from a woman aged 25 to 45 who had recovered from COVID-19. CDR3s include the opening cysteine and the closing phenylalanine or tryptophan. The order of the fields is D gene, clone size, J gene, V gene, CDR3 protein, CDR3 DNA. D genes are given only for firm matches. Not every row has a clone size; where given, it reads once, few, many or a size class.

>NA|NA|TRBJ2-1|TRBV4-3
CASSQDTLQASSYNEQFF
TGCGCCAGCAGCCAAGACACCCTCCAGGCAAGCTCCTACAATGAGCAGTTCTTC
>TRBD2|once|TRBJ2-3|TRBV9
CASNIAGSTDTQYF
TGTGCCAGCAATATAGCGGGAAGCACAGATACGCAGTATTTT
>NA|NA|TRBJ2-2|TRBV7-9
CASSWAVGATGELFF
TGTGCCAGCAGCTGGGCCGTGGGGGCAACCGGGGAGCTGTTTTTT
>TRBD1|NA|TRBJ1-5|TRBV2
CASSVRGQRFNQPQHF
TGTGCCAGCAGTGTAAGGGGACAGAGGTTTAATCAGCCCCAGCATTTT
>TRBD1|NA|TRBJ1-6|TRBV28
CASRAGTAEYNSPLHF
TGTGCCAGCAGGGCGGGGACAGCGGAATATAATTCACCCCTCCACTTT
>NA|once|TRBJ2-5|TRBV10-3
CATSGQETQYF
TGTGCCACTTCAGGCCAAGAGACCCAGTACTTC
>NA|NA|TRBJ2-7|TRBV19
CASSSGLAPSYEQYF
TGTGCCAGTAGCTCCGGGCTAGCGCCCTCCTACGAGCAGTACTTC
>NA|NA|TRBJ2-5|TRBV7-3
CASSRSMRGGPETQYF
TGTGCCAGCAGCCGATCTATGCGCGGGGGCCCTGAGACCCAGTACTTC
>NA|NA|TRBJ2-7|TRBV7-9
CASSLRKRLDRYEQYF
TGTGCCAGCAGCTTAAGAAAGCGGCTAGATCGCTACGAGCAGTACTTC
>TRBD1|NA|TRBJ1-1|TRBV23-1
CASSQSFRGLSDTEAFF
TGCGCCAGCAGTCAATCTTTCAGGGGGCTATCGGACACTGAAGCTTTCTTT
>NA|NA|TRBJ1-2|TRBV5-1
CASSLEVGAEGYTF
TGCGCCAGCAGCTTGGAGGTAGGGGCGGAGGGCTACACCTTC
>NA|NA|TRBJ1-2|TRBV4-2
CASSQGDYGYTF
TGTGCCAGCAGCCAGGGAGACTATGGCTACACCTTC
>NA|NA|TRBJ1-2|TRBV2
CASSASGQHNYGYTF
TGTGCCAGCAGTGCCTCTGGACAGCATAACTATGGCTACACCTTC
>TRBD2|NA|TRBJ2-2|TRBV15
CATSTLWGLAGVTGELFF
TGTGCCACCAGCACACTGTGGGGACTAGCGGGAGTCACCGGGGAGCTGTTTTTT
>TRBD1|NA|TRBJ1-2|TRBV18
CASSQNRGNNYGYTF
TGTGCCAGCTCACAAAACAGGGGGAATAACTATGGCTACACCTTC
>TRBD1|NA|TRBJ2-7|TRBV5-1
CASSLAQHGQGYEQYF
TGCGCCAGCAGCTTGGCACAACACGGACAGGGCTACGAGCAGTACTTC
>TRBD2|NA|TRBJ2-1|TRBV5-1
CASSLWREAPRNEQFF
TGCGCCAGCAGCTTGTGGCGGGAGGCCCCTCGGAATGAGCAGTTCTTC
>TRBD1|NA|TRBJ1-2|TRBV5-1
CASSQFDRGLHNYGYTF
TGCGCCAGCAGCCAATTCGACAGGGGTCTTCATAACTATGGCTACACCTTC
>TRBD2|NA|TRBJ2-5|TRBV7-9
CASSTLREGHGETQYF
TGTGCCAGCAGCACCCTCAGGGAGGGCCACGGAGAGACCCAGTACTTC
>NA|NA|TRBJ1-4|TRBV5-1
CASSPRDKGEKLFF
TGCGCCAGCAGCCCAAGGGACAAAGGTGAAAAACTGTTTTTT
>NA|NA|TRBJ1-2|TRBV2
CASIEGRISDYGYTF
TGTGCCAGCATAGAGGGCCGGATCTCAGACTATGGCTACACCTTC
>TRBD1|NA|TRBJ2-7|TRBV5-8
CASSVGTANSYEQYF
TGTGCCAGCAGCGTCGGGACAGCAAACTCCTACGAGCAGTACTTC
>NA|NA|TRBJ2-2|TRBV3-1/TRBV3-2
CASTRWAGDTGELFF
TGTGCCAGCACCCGGTGGGCAGGGGACACCGGGGAGCTGTTTTTT
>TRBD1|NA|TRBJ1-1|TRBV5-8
CASSQRRDRVTEAFF
TGTGCCAGCAGCCAACGCCGGGACAGGGTGACTGAAGCTTTCTTT
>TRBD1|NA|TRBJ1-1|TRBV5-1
CASFDRGSSTEAFF
TGCGCCAGCTTCGACAGGGGCTCCTCCACTGAAGCTTTCTTT
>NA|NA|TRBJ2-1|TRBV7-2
CASAVSSPGEQFF
TGTGCCAGCGCCGTAAGTTCTCCGGGTGAGCAGTTCTTC
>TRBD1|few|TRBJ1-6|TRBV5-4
CASSRGQGADSPLHF
TGTGCCAGCAGCCGCGGACAGGGGGCGGATTCACCCCTCCACTTT
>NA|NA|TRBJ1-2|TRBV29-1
CSVPAGEAYGYTF
TGCAGCGTACCGGCTGGGGAGGCCTATGGCTACACCTTC